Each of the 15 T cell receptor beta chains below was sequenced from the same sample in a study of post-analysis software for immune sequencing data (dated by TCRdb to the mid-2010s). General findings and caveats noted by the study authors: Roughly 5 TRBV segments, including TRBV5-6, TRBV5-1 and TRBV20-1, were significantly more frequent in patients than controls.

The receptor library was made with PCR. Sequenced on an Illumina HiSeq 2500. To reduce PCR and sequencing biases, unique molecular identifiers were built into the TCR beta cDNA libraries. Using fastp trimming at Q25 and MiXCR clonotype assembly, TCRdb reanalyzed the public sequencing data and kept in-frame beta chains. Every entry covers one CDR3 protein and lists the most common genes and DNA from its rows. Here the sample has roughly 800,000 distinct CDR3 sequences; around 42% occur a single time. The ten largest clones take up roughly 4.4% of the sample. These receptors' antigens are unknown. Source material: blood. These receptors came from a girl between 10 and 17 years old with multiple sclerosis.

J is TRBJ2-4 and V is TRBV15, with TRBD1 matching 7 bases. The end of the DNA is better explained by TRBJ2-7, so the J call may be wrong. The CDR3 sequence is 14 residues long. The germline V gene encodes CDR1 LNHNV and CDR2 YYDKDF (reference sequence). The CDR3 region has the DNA TGTGCCACCAGCAGAGACCTGACAGGGTACGAGCAGTACTTC. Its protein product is CATSRDLTGYEQYF.

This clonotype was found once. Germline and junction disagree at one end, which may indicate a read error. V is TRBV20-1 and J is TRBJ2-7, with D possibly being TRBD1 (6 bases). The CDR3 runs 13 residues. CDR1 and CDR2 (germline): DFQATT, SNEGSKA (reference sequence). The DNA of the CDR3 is TGCAGTACTAGACAGGACAGTACCTACGAGCAGTACTTC. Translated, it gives CSTRQDSTYEQYF.

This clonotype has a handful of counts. CDR3 DNA: TGTGCCAGCAGCTTAGGGCCTAGGGGACAAACCCTAGGGACCCAGTACTTC. Encoded protein: CASSLGPRGQTLGTQYF. The V and J genes are TRBV7-2 and TRBJ2-7, with a tentative D call TRBD1 (6 bases). The J call could be wrong; TRBJ2-5 is a better fit for the DNA end. CDR1 and CDR2 from the germline V gene are SGHTA and FQGNSA. This CDR3 has 17 amino acids.

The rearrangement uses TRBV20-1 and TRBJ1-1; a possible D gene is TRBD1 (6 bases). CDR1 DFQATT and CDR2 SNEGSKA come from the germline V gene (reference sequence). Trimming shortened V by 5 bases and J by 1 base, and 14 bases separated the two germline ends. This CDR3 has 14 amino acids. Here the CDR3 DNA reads TGCAGTGCTTCGAGGGGGGGCTCGAACACTGAAGCTTTCTTT. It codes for CSASRGGSNTEAFF.

DNA for the CDR3: TGTGCCACCAATCCCGGGACAGGGGAAAGCAATGAGCAGTTCTTC. Residues: CATNPGTGESNEQFF. The chain combines TRBV19 with TRBJ2-1; the match to TRBD1 covers 10 bases. The CDR3 spans 15 residues. Germline V gives CDR1 LNHDA, CDR2 SQIVND (reference sequence). The V gene end was trimmed by 10 bases and the J gene end by 6 bases; junction bases not matched to a gene: 12.

CDR3 in DNA: TGCAGTGCTACCCAGGGGGCATCAGAGACCCAGTACTTC. This sequence encodes CSATQGASETQYF. V is TRBV20-1 and J is TRBJ2-7, with 8 bases aligning to TRBD1. The DNA end is more similar to TRBJ2-5, so the J call may be wrong. This CDR3 has 13 amino acids. Germline CDR1 reads DFQATT; CDR2 reads SNEGSKA (reference sequence).

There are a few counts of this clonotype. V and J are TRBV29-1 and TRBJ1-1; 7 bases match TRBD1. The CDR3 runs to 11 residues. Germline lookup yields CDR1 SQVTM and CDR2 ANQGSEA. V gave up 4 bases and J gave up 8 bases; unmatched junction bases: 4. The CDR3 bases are TGCAGCGTTGTTACGACAGGGGAAGCTTTCTTT. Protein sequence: CSVVTTGEAFF.

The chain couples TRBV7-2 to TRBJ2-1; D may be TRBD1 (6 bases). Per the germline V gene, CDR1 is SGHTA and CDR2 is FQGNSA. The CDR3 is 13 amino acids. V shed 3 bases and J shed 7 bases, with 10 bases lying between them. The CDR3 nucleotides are TGTGCCAGCAGCTTCCCCACAGGGAATGAGCAGTTCTTC. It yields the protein CASSFPTGNEQFF.

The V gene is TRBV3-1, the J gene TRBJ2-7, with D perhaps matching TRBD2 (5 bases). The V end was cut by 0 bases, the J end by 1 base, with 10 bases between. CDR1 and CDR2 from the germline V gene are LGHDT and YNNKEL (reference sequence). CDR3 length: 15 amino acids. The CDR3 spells CASSQERAESYEQYF. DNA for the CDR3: TGTGCCAGCAGCCAAGAGCGAGCGGAATCCTACGAGCAGTACTTC.

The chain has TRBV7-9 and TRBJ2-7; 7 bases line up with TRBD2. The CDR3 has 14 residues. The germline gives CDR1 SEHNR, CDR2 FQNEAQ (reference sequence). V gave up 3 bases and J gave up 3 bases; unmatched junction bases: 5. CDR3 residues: CASSLSGKIYEQYF. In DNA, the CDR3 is TGTGCCAGCAGCTTGAGCGGGAAAATCTACGAGCAGTACTTC.

The chain's CDR3 is CASTASGSYNEQFF. The CDR3 DNA is TGTGCCAGCACCGCGAGCGGGTCCTACAATGAGCAGTTCTTC. The chain joins TRBV7-9 to TRBJ2-1, with D possibly TRBD2 on 6 matching bases. This CDR3 has 14 residues. Trimming removed 7 bases from V and 1 base from J, with 11 bases in between. Germline values: CDR1 SEHNR, CDR2 FQNEAQ (reference sequence).

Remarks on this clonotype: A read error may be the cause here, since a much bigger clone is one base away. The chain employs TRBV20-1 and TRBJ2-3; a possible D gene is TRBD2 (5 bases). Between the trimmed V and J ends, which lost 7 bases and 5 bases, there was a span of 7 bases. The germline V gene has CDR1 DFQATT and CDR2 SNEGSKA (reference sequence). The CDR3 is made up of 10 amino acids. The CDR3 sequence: CSVTRDTQYF. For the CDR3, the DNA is TGCAGTGTTACTAGAGATACGCAGTATTTT.

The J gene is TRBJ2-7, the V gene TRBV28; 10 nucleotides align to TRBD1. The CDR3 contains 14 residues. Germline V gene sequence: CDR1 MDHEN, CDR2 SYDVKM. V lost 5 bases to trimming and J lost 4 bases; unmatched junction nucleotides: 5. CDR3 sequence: CASSTRQGAYEQYF. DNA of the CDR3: TGTGCCAGCAGTACTCGACAGGGGGCGTACGAGCAGTACTTC.

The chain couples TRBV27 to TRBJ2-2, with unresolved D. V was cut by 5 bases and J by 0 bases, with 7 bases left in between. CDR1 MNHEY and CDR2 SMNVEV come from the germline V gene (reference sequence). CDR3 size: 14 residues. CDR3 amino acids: CASSAQANTGELFF. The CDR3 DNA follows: TGTGCCAGCAGTGCCCAGGCGAACACCGGGGAGCTGTTTTTT.

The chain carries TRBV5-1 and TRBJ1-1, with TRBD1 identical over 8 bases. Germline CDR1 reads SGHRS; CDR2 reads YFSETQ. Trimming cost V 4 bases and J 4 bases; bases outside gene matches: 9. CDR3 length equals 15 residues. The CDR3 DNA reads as TGCGCCAGCAGCAGAGGGACAGGATCAGGCACTGAAGCTTTCTTT. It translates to CASSRGTGSGTEAFF.